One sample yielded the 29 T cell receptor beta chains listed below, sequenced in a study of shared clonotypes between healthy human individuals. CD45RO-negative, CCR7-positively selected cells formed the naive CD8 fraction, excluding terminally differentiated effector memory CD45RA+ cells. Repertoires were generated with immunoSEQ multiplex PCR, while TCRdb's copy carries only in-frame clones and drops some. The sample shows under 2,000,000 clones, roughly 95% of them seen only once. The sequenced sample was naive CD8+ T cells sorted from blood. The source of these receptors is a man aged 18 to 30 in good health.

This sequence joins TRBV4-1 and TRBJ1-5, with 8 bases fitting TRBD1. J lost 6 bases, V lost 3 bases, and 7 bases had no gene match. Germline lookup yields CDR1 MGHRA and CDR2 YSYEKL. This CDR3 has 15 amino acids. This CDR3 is CASSQSGQGGQPQHF. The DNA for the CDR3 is TGCGCCAGCAGCCAGTCTGGACAGGGAGGTCAGCCCCAGCATTTT.

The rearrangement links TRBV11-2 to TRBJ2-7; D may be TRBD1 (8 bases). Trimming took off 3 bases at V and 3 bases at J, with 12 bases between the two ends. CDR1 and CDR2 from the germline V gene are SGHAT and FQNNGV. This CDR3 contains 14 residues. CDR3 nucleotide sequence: TGTGCCAGCAGCTTCACAGGGGGGGGCTACGAGCAGTACTTC. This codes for CASSFTGGGYEQYF.

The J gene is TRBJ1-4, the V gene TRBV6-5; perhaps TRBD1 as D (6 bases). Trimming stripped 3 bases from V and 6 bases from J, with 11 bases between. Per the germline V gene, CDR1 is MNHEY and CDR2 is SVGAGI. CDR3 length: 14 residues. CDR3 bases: TGTGCCAGCAGTTATCTCGCAGGGGATGAAAAACTGTTTTTT. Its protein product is CASSYLAGDEKLFF.

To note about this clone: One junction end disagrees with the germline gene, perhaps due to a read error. The CDR3 sequence: CASSEALADNNEQFF. The CDR3 coding sequence is TGTGCTAGCAGCGAGGCACTAGCGGATAACAATGAGCAGTTCTTC. The chain is built from TRBV7-7 and TRBJ2-1, with TRBD2 identical over 8 bases. There are 15 residues in the CDR3. Germline values: CDR1 SSHAT, CDR2 FNYEAQ (reference sequence).

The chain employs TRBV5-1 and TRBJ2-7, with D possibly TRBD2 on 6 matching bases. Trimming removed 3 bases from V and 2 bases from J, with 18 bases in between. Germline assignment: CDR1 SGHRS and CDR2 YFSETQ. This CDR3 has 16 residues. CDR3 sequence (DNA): TGCGCCAGCAGCTCTGAAGGCGGGATCCTACCCTACGAGCAGTACTTC. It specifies CASSSEGGILPYEQYF. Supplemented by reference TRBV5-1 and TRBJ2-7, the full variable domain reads KAGVTQTPRYLIKTRGQQVTLSCSPISGHRSVSWYQQTPGQGLQFLFEYFSETQRNKGNFPGRFSGRQFSNSRSEMNVSTLELGDSALYLCASSSEGGILPYEQYFGPGTRLTVT.

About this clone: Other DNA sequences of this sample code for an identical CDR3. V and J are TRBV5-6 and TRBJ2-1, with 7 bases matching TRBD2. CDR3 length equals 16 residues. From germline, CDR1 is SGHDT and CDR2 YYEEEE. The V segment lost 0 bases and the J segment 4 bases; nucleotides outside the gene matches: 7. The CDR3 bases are TGTGCCAGCAGCTTGGGTCTCGCGGGGGTTTACAATGAGCAGTTCTTC. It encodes CASSLGLAGVYNEQFF.

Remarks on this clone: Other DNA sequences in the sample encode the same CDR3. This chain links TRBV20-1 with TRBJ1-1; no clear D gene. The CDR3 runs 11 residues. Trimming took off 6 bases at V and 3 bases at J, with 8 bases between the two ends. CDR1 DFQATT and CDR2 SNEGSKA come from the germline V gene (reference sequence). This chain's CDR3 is CSARGYTEAFF. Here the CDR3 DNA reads TGCAGTGCCCGAGGGTACACTGAAGCTTTCTTT.

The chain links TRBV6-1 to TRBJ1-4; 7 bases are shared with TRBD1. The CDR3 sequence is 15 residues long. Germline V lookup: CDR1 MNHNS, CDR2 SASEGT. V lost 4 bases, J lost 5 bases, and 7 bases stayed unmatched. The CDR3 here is CASSAPRDSNEKLFF. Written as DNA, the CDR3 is TGTGCCAGCAGTGCCCCTCGGGACAGCAATGAAAAACTGTTTTTT.

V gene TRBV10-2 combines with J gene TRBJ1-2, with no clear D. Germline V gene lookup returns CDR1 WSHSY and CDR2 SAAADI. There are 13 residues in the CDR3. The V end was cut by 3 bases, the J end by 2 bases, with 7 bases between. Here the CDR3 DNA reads TGCGCCAGCAGTGATAACGGGAACTATGGCTACACCTTC. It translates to CASSDNGNYGYTF.

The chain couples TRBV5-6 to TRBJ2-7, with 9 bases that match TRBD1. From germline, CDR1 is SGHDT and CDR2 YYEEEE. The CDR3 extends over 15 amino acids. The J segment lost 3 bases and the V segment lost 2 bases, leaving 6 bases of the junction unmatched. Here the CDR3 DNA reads TGTGCCAGCAGCTTAGGGACAGGGTATCTCTACGAGCAGTACTTC. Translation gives CASSLGTGYLYEQYF. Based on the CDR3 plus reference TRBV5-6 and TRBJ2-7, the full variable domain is DAGVTQSPTHLIKTRGQQVTLRCSPKSGHDTVSWYQQALGQGPQFIFQYYEEEERQRGNFPDRFSGHQFPNYSSELNVNALLLGDSALYLCASSLGTGYLYEQYFGPGTRLTVT.

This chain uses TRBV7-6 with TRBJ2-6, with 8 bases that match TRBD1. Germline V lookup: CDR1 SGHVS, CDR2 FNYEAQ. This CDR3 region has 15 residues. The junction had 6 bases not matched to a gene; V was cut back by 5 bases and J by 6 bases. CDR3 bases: TGTGCCAGCAGCCTGGACAGGGTGGCGGCCAACGTCCTGACTTTC. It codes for CASSLDRVAANVLTF.

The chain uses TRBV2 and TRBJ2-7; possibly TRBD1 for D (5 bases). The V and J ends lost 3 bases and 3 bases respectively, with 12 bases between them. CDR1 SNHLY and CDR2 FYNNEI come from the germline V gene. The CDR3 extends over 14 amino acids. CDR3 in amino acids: CASSEGRQNYEQYF. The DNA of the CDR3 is TGTGCCAGCAGTGAGGGGCGGCAGAACTACGAGCAGTACTTC.

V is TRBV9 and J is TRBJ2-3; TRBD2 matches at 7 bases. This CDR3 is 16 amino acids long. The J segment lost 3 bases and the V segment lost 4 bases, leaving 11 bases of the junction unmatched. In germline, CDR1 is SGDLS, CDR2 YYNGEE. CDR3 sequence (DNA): TGTGCCAGCAGCCCCCGAATAGGGGAGGGGACAGATACGCAGTATTTT. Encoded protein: CASSPRIGEGTDTQYF.

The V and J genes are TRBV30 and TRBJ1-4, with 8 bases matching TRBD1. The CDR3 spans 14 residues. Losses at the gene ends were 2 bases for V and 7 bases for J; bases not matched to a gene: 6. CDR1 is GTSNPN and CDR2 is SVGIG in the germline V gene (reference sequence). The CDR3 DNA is TGTGCCTGGAGTCTCGGACAGGGTATTGAAAAACTGTTTTTT. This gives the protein CAWSLGQGIEKLFF.

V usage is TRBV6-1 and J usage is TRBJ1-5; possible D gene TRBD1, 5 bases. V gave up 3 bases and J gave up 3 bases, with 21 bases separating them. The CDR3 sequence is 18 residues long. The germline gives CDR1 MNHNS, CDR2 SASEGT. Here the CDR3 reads CASSETGTDSEYNQPQHF. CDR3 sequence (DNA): TGTGCCAGCAGTGAGACCGGGACGGACTCCGAATACAATCAGCCCCAGCATTTT.

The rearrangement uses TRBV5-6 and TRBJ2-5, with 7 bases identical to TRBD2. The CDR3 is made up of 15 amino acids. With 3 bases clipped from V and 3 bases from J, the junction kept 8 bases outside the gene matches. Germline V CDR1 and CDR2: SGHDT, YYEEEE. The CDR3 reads CASSWEGLAKETQYF. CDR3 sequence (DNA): TGTGCCAGCAGCTGGGAGGGACTTGCAAAAGAGACCCAGTACTTC.

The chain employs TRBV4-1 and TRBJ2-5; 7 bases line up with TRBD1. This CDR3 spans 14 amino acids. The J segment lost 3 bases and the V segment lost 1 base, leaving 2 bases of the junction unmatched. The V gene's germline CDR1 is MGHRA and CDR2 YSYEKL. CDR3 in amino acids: CASSQGQGEETQYF. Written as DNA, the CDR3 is TGCGCCAGCAGCCAAGGACAGGGCGAAGAGACCCAGTACTTC.

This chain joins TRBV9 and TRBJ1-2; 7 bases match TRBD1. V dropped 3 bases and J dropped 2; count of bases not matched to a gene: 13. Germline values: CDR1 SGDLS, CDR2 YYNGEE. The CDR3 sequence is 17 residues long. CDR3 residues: CASSGPGTDHLNYGYTF. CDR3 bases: TGTGCCAGCAGCGGCCCCGGGACAGATCACCTAAACTATGGCTACACCTTC.

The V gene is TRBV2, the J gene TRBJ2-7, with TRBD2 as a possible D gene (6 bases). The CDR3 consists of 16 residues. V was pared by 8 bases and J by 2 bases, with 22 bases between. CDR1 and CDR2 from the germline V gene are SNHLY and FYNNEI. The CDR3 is CASSSGHREPAYEQYF. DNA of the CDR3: TGTGCCAGCTCATCGGGTCACCGGGAGCCGGCCTACGAGCAGTACTTC.

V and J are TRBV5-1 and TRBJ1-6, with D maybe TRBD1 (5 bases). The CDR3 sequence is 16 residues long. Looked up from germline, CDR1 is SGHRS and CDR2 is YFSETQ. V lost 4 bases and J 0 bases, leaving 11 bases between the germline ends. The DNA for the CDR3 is TGCGCCAGCAGCCCGACAGACAGCTCCTATAATTCACCCCTCCACTTT. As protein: CASSPTDSSYNSPLHF.

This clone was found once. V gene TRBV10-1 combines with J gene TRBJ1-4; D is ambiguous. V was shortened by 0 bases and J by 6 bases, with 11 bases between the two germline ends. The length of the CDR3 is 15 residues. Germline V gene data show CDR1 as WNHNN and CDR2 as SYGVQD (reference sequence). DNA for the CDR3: TGCGCCAGCAGTGAGTCTCGCGGATTGGATGAAAAACTGTTTTTT. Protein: CASSESRGLDEKLFF.

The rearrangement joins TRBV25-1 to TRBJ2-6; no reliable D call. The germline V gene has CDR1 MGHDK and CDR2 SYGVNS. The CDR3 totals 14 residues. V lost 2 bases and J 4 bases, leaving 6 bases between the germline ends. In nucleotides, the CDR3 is TGTGCCAGCAGTGAAGGGCCCGGGGCCAACGTCCTGACTTTC. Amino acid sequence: CASSEGPGANVLTF.

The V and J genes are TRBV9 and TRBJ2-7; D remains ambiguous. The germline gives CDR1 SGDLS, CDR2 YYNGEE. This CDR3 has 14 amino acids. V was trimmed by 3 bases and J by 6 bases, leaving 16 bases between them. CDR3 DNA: TGTGCCAGCAGCGCCGACTCTTACACCGCCGAGCAGTACTTC. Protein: CASSADSYTAEQYF.

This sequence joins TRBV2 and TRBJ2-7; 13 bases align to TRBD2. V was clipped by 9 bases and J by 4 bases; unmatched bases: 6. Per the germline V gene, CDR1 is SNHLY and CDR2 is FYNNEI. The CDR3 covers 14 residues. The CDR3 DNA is TGTGCCAGACAAGGACTAGCGGGGGTGTACGAGCAGTACTTC. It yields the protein CARQGLAGVYEQYF.

CDR3 residues: CASSFGQGADGYTF. The CDR3 DNA reads as TGCGCCAGCAGCTTTGGACAGGGGGCAGATGGCTACACCTTC. V usage is TRBV5-1 and J usage is TRBJ1-2, with 11 bases matching TRBD1. V lost 2 bases and J lost 6; bases outside the gene matches: 3. The CDR3 extends over 14 amino acids. In germline, CDR1 is SGHRS, CDR2 YFSETQ.

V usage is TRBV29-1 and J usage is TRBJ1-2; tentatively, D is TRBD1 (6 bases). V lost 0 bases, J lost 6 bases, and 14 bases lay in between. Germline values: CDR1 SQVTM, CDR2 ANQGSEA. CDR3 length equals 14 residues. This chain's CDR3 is CSVEDLRGADGYTF. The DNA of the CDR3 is TGCAGCGTTGAAGATCTTAGGGGGGCGGATGGCTACACCTTC.

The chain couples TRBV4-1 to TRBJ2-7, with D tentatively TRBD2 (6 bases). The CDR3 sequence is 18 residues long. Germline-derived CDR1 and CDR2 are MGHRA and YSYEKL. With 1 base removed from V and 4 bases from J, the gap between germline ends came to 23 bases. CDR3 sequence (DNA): TGCGCCAGCAGCCAAGCCTCGGCGGGCGGGATCGGAGTTTACGAGCAGTACTTC. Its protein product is CASSQASAGGIGVYEQYF.

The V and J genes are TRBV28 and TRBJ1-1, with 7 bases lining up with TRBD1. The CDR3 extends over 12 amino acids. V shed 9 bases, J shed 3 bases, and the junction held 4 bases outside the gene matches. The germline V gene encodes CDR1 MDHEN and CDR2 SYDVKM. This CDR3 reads CASAGGDTEAFF. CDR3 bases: TGTGCCAGTGCAGGGGGGGACACTGAAGCTTTCTTT.

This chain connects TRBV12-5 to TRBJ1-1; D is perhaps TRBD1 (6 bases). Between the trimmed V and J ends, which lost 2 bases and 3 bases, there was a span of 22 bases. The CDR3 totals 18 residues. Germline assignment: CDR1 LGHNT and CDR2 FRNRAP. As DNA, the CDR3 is TGTGCTAGTGGTTTGCTGGGGGGCACAGTAAAAAGGGACACTGAAGCTTTCTTT. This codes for CASGLLGGTVKRDTEAFF.